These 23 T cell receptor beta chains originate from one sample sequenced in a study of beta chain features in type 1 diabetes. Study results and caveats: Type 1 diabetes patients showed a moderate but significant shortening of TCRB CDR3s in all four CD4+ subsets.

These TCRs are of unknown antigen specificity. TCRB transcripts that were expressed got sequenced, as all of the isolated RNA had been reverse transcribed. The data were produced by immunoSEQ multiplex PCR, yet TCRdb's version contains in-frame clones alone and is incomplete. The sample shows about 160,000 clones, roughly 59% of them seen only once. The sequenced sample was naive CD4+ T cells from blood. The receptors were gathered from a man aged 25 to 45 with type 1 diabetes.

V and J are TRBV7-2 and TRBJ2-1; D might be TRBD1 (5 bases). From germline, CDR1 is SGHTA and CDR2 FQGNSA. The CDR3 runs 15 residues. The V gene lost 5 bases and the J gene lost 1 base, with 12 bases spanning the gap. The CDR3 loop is CASSLTALSYNEQFF. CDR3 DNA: TGTGCCAGCAGCCTGACAGCTCTATCCTACAATGAGCAGTTCTTC.

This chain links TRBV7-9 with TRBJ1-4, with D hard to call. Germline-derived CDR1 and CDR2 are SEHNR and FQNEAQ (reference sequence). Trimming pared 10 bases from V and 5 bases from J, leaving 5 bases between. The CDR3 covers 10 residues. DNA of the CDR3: TGTGCCACCAACAATGAAAAACTGTTTTTT. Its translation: CATNNEKLFF. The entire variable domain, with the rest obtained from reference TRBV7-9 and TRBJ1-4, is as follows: DTGVSQNPRHKITKRGQNVTFRCDPISEHNRLYWYRQTLGQGPEFLTYFQNEAQLEKSRLLSDRFSAERPKGSFSTLEIQRTEQGDSAMYLCATNNEKLFFGSGTQLSVL.

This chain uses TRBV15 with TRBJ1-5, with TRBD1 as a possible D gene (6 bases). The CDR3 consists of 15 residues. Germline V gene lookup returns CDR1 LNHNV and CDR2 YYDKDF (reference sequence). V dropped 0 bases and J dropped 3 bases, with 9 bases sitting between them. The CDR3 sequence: CATSREAGANQPQHF. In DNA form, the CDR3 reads TGTGCCACCAGCAGAGAAGCAGGGGCCAATCAGCCCCAGCATTTT.

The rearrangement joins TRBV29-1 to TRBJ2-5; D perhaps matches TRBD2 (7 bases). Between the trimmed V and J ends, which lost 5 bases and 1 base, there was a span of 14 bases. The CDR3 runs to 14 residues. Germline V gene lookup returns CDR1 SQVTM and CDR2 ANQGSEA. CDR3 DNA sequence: TGCAGCGTTCGTAGGGGGGGCTTCCAAGAGACCCAGTACTTC. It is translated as CSVRRGGFQETQYF.

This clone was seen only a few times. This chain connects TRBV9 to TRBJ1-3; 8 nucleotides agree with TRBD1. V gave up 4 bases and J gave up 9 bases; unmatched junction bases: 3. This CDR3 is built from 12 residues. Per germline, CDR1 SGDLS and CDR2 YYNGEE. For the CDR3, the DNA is TGTGCCAGCAGCCCGACAGGGGCCACCATATATTTT. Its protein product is CASSPTGATIYF.

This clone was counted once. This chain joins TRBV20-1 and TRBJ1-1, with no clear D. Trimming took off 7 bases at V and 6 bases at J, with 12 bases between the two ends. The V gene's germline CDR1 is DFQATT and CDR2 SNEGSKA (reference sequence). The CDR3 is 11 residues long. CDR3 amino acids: CSDWILSEAFF. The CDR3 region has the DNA TGCAGTGATTGGATTTTGTCTGAAGCTTTCTTT.

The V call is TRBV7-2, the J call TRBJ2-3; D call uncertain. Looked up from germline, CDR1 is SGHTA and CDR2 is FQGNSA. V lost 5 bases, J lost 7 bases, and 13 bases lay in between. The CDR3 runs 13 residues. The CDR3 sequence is CASSTPPVYTQYF. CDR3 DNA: TGTGCCAGCAGCACCCCCCCGGTCTATACGCAGTATTTT.

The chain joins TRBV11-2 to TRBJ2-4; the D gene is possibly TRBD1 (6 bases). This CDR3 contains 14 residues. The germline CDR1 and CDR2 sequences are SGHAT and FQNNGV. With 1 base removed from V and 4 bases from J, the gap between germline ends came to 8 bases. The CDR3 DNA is TGTGCCAGCAGCTTAGCAGGGGAAAAAAACATTCAGTACTTC. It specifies CASSLAGEKNIQYF.

CDR3 nucleotides: TGCGCCAGCAGCTCGGACGTGGGACCCACAGATACGCAGTATTTT. Translating it yields CASSSDVGPTDTQYF. The chain links TRBV5-1 to TRBJ2-3; D is perhaps TRBD1 or TRBD2 (5 bases each). This CDR3 has 15 amino acids. Germline V gene data show CDR1 as SGHRS and CDR2 as YFSETQ. Trimming stripped 3 bases from V and 2 bases from J, with 13 bases between.

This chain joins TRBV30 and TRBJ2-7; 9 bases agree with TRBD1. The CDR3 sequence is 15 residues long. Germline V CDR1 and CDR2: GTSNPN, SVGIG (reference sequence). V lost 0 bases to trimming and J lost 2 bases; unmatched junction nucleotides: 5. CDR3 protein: CAWSVGQGITYEQYF. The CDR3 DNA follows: TGTGCCTGGAGTGTAGGACAGGGGATAACCTACGAGCAGTACTTC.

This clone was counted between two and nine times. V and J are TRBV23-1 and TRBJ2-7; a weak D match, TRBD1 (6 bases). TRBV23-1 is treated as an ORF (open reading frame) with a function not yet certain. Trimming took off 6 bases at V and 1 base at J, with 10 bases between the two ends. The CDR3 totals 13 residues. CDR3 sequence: CASSPDSSYEQYF. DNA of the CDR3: TGCGCCAGCAGCCCGGACAGTTCCTACGAGCAGTACTTC.

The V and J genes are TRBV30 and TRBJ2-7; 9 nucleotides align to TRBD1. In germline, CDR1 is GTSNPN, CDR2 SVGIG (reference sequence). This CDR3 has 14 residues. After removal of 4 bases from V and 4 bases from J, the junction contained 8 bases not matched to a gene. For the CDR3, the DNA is TGTGCCTGGACGGGACAGGGCGGGAAGTACGAGCAGTACTTC. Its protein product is CAWTGQGGKYEQYF.

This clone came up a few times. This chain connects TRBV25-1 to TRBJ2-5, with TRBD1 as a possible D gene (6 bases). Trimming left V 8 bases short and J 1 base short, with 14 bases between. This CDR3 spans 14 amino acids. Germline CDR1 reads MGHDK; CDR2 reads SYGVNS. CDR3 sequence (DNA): TGTGCCAGCGCCTATGGGGGCAGCCAAGAGACCCAGTACTTC. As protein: CASAYGGSQETQYF.

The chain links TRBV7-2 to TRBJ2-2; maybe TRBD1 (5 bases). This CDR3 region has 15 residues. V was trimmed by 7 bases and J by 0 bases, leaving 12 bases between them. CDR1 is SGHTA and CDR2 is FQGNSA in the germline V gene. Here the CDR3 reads CASISPGPNTGELFF. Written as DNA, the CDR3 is TGTGCCAGCATTTCTCCAGGGCCGAACACCGGGGAGCTGTTTTTT.

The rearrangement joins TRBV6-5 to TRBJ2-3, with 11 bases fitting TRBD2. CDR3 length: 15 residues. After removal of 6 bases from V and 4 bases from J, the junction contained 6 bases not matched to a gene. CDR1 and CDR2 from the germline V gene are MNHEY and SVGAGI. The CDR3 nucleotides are TGTGCCAGCAGCCTTAGCGGGGGGGTCCCAGATACGCAGTATTTT. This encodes CASSLSGGVPDTQYF.

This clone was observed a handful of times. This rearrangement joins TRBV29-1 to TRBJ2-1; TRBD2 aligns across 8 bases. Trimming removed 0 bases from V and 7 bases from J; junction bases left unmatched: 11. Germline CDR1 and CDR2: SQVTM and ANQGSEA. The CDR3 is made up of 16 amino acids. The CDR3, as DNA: TGCAGCGTTGAAGATCTGGTAATAGCGGGGTCTAATGAGCAGTTCTTC. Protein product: CSVEDLVIAGSNEQFF.

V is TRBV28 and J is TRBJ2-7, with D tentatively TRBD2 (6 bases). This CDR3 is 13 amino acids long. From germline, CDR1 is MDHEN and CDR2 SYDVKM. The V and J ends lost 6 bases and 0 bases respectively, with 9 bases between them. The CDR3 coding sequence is TGTGCCAGCAGCGCGGGGCGCTCCTACGAGCAGTACTTC. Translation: CASSAGRSYEQYF.

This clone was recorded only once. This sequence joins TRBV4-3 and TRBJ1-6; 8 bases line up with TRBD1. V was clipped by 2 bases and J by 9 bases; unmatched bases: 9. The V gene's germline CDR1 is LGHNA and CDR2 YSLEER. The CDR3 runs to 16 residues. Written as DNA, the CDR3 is TGCGCCAGCAGCCAACAGGACAGGGACGACAGTTCACCCCTCCACTTT. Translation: CASSQQDRDDSSPLHF.

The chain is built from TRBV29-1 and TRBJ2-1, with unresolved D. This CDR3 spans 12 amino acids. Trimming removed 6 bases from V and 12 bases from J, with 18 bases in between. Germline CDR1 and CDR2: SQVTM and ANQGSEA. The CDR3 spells CSVASGPPLQFF. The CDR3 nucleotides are TGCAGCGTCGCGTCGGGTCCCCCCCTGCAGTTCTTC.

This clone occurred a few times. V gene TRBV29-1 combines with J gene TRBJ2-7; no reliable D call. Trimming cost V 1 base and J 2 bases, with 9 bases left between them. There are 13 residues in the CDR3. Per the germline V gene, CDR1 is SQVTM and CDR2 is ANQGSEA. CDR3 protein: CSVEVVATYEQYF. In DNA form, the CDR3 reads TGCAGCGTTGAAGTGGTTGCGACCTACGAGCAGTACTTC.

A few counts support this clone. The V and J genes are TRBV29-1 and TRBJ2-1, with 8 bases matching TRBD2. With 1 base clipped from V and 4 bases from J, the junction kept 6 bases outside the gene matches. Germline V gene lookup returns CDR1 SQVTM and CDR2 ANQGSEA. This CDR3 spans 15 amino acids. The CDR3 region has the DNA TGCAGCGTTGAAGGTCCGGGGACTAGATACAATGAGCAGTTCTTC. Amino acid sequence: CSVEGPGTRYNEQFF.

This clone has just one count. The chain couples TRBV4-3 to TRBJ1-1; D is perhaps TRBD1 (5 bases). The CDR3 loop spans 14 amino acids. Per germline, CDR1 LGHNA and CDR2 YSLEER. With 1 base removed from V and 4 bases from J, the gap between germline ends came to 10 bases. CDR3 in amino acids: CASSQGGAGTEAFF. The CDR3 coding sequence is TGCGCCAGCAGCCAAGGAGGGGCAGGCACTGAAGCTTTCTTT.

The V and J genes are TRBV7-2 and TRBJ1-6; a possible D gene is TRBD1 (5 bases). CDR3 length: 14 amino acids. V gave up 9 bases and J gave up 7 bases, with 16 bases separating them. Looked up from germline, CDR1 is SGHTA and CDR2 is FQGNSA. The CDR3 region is CARGGDGENSPLHF. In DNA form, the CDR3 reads TGTGCCAGGGGCGGGGACGGGGAAAATTCACCCCTCCACTTT.